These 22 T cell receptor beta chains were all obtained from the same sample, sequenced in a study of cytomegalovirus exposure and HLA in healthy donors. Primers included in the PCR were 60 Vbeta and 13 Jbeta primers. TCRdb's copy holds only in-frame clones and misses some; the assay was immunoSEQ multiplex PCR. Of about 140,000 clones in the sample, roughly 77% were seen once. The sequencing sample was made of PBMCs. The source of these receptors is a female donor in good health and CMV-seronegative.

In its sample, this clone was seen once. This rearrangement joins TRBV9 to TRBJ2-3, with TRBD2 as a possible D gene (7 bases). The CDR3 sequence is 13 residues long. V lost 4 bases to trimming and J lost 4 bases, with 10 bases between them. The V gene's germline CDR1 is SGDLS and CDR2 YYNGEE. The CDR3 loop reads CASSPGGADTQYF. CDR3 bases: TGTGCCAGCAGCCCGGGGGGCGCAGATACGCAGTATTTT.

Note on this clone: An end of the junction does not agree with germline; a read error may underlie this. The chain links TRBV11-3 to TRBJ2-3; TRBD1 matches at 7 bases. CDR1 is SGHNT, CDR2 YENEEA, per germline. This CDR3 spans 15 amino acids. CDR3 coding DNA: TGTGCCAGCACCTTACAGGGGCTGGGAACAGATACGCAGTATTTT. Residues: CASTLQGLGTDTQYF.

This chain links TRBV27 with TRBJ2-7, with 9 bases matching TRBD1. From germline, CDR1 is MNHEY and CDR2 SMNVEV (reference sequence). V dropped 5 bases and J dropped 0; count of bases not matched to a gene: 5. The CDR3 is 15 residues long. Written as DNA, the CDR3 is TGTGCCAGCAGTCCAGGGACAGGGTCCTCCTACGAGCAGTACTTC. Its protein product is CASSPGTGSSYEQYF.

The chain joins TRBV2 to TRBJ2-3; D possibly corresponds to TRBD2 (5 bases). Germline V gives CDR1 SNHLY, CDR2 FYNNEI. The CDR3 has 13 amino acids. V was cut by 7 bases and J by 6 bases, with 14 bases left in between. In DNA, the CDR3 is TGTGCCAGCACCAACGACTATTTCGATACGCAGTATTTT. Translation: CASTNDYFDTQYF.

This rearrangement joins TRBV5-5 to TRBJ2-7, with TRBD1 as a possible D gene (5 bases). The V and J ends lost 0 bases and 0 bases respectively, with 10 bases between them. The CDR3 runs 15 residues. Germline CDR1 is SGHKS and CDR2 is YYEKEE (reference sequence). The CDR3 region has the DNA TGTGCCAGCAGCTTGGGCTGGGGCGCCTCCTACGAGCAGTACTTC. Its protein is CASSLGWGASYEQYF.

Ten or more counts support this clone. The CDR3 DNA reads as TGTGCCAGCGGACAGAGGGGTCAGCCCCAGCATTTT. Its translation: CASGQRGQPQHF. The rearrangement joins TRBV6-5 to TRBJ1-5, with D maybe TRBD1 (6 bases). The CDR3 length is 12 residues. Germline CDR1 reads MNHEY; CDR2 reads SVGAGI. V lost 8 bases, J lost 6 bases, and 11 bases lay in between.

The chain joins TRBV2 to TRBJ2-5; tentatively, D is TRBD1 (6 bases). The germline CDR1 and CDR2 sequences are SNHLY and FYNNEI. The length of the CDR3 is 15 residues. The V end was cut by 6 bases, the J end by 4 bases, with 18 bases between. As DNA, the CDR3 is TGTGCCAGCAGGCCCGACAGGACGGGTCGAGAGACCCAGTACTTC. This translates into CASRPDRTGRETQYF.

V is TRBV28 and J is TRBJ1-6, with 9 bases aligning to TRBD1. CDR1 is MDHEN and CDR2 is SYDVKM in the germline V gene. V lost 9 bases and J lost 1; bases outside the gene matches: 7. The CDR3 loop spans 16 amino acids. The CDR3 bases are TGTGCCAGTATTACAGGGGGCGCATCCTATAATTCACCCCTCCACTTT. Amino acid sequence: CASITGGASYNSPLHF.

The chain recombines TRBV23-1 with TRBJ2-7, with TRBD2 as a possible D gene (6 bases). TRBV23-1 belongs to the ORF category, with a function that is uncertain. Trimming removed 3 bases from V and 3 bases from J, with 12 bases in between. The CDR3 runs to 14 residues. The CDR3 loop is CASSQGGRCYEQYF. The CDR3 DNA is TGCGCCAGCAGTCAGGGGGGTAGGTGCTACGAGCAGTACTTC.

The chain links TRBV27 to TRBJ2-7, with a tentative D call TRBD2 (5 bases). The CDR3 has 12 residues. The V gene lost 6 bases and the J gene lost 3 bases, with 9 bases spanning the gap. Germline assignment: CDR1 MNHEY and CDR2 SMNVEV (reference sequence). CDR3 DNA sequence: TGTGCCAGCAGGAAAGGGAGCTACGAGCAGTACTTC. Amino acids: CASRKGSYEQYF.

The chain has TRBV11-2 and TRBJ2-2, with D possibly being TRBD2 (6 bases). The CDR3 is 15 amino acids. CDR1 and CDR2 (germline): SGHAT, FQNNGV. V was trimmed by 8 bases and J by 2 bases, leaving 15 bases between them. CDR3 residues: CASHQFGGNTGELFF. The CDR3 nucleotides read TGTGCCAGCCACCAGTTCGGGGGTAACACCGGGGAGCTGTTTTTT. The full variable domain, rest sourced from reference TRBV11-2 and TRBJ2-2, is EAGVAQSPRYKIIEKRQSVAFWCNPISGHATLYWYQQILGQGPKLLIQFQNNGVVDDSQLPKDRFSAERLKGVDSTLKIQPAKLEDSAVYLCASHQFGGNTGELFFGEGSRLTVL.

The DNA of the CDR3 is TGCGCCAGCAGCCTCGGGGAGGGCTACAATGAGCAGTTCTTC. Its protein is CASSLGEGYNEQFF. This rearrangement joins TRBV4-3 to TRBJ2-1; TRBD2 agrees at 7 bases. CDR1 and CDR2 (germline): LGHNA, YSLEER. Unmatched junction bases numbered 3, after V lost 4 bases and J lost 3 bases. The CDR3 contains 14 residues.

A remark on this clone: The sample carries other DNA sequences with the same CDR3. The CDR3 DNA is TGTGCCAGCAGTTTCCGAGAGACCCAGTACTTC. Its protein product is CASSFRETQYF. The chain joins TRBV27 to TRBJ2-5, with D unresolved. From germline, CDR1 is MNHEY and CDR2 SMNVEV (reference sequence). This CDR3 spans 11 amino acids. The ends were cut back, 3 bases at V and 4 bases at J, with 3 bases in the middle.

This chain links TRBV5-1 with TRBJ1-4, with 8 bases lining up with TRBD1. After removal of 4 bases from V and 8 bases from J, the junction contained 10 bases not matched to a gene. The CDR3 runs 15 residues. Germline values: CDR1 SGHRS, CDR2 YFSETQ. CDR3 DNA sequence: TGCGCCAGCAGCCCAAACACCGGGACAGGCGAAAAACTGTTTTTT. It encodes CASSPNTGTGEKLFF.

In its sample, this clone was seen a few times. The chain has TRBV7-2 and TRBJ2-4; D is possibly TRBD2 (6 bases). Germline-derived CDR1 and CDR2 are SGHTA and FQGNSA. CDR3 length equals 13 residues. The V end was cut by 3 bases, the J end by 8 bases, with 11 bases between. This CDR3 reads CASSFRRGDIQYF. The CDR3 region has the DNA TGTGCCAGCAGCTTCCGGAGGGGTGACATTCAGTACTTC.

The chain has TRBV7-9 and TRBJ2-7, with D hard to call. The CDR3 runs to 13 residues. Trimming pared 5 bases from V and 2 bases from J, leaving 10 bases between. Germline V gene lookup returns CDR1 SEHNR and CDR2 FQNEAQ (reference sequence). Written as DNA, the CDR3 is TGTGCCAGCAGCGATAGATATACCTACGAGCAGTACTTC. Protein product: CASSDRYTYEQYF.

CDR3: CASSLGPPRDLEQYF. The CDR3 bases are TGTGCCAGCAGCTTGGGACCCCCCCGGGATTTGGAGCAGTACTTC. This rearrangement joins TRBV5-4 to TRBJ2-5, with D perhaps matching TRBD2 (5 bases). The CDR3 spans 15 residues. Per the germline V gene, CDR1 is SGHNT and CDR2 is YYREEE (reference sequence). V was shortened by 0 bases and J by 11 bases, with 20 bases between the two germline ends.

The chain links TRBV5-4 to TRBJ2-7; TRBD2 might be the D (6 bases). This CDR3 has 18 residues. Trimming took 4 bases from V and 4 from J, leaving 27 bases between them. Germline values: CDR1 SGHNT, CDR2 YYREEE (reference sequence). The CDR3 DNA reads TGTGCCAGCAGCCCTCACGGGGCGGGAAACCTGGGGTCATACGAGCAGTACTTC. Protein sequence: CASSPHGAGNLGSYEQYF.

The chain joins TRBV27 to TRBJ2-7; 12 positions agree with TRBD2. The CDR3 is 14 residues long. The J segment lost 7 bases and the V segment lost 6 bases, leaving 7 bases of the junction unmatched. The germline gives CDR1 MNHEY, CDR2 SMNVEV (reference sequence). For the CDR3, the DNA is TGTGCCAGCAGGGAACTAGCGGGGGGACGAGAGCAGTACTTC. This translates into CASRELAGGREQYF.

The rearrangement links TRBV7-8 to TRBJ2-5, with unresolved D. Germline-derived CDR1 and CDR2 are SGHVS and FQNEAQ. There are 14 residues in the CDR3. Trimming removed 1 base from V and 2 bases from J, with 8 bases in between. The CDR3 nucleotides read TGTGCCAGCAGCTTAGGAACAACGCAAGAGACCCAGTACTTC. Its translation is CASSLGTTQETQYF.

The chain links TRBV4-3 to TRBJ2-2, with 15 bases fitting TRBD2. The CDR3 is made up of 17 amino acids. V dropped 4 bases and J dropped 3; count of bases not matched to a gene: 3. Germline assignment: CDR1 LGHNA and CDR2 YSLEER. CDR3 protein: CASSPGTSGGYTGELFF. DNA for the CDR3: TGCGCCAGCAGCCCGGGGACTAGCGGGGGGTACACCGGGGAGCTGTTTTTT.

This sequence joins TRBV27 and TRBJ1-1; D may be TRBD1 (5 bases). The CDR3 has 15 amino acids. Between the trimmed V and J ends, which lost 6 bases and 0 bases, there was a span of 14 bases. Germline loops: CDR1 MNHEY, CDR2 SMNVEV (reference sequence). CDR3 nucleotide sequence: TGTGCCAGCAGCCCAGGACACGGAATGAACACTGAAGCTTTCTTT. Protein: CASSPGHGMNTEAFF.